The present T cell receptor (beta chain) was sequenced within a study of T cells in Graves' hyperthyroidism and ophthalmopathy. Aged 18 to 65, the patients had hyperthyroidism that was newly diagnosed and had lasted under 2 months. Lactation, pregnancy, other autoimmune disease or uncontrolled infection excluded patients. Germline V gene data show CDR1 as GTSNPN and CDR2 as SVGIG (reference sequence). The CDR3 spans 13 residues. Trimming removed 5 bases at V and 0 bases at J, with 7 bases between. Worth noting for this clonotype: Its antigen is not identified.

General study points: Blood also showed most of the thyroid clonotypes that were expanded above 0.001.

There were TCR beta CDR3 regions amplified from RNA transcripts. The study used the HTBI primer set for a first-round RT-PCR of the TCR CDR3. TCRdb called the multiplex PCR reads again in MiXCR, with one record for every CDR3 protein. The table shows nearly 750,000 distinct CDR3 sequences, with 30% to 40% occurring only once. This sequence joins TRBV30 and TRBJ1-4, with D perhaps TRBD1 (6 bases). Sample: blood. This TCR derives from a woman aged 40 to 50 with Graves' hyperthyroidism. The DNA for the CDR3 is TGTGCCTGGGGGACATCAACTAATGAAAAACTGTTTTTT. The encoded protein is CAWGTSTNEKLFF.